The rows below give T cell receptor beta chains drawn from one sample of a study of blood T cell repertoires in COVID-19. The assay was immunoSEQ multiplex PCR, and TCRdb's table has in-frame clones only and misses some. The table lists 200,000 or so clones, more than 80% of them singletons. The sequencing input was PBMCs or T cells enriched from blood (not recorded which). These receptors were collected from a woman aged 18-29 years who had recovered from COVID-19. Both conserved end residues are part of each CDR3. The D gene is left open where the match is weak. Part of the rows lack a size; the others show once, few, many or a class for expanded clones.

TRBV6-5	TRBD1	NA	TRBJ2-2	CASRDRANTGELFF	TGTGCCAGCAGGGACAGGGCGAACACCGGGGAGCTGTTTTTT
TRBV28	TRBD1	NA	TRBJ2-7	CATDDDRGKYEQYF	TGTGCCACGGATGACGACAGGGGAAAGTACGAGCAGTACTTC
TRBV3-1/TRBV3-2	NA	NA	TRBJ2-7	CASSRTLGSSYEQYF	TGTGCCAGCAGCCGCACTTTGGGCAGTTCCTACGAGCAGTACTTC
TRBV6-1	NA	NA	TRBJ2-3	CASSEASFTDTQYF	TGTGCCAGCAGTGAAGCCTCTTTCACAGATACGCAGTATTTT
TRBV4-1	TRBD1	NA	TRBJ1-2	CASSQDIGARGQIGYTF	TGCGCCAGCAGCCAAGATATAGGAGCCAGGGGGCAGATTGGCTACACCTTC
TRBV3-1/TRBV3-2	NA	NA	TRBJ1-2	CASSHTSRHGYGYTF	TGTGCCAGCAGCCATACGTCCAGGCATGGCTATGGCTACACCTTC
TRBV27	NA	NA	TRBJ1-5	CASSLYGAGNQPQHF	TGTGCCAGCAGTTTATATGGGGCCGGCAATCAGCCCCAGCATTTT
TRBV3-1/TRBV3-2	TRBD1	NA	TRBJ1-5	CASTPGQGANQPQHF	TGTGCCAGCACTCCGGGACAGGGGGCCAATCAGCCCCAGCATTTT
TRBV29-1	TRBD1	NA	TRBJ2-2	CSVVDRGISGELFF	TGCAGCGTTGTTGACAGGGGTATCTCCGGGGAGCTGTTTTTT
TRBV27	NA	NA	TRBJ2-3	CASSQRGDTQYF	TGTGCCAGCAGTCAAAGGGGAGATACGCAGTATTTT
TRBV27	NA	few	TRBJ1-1	CASSLSSDTEAFF	TGTGCCAGCAGTTTATCTTCGGACACTGAAGCTTTCTTT
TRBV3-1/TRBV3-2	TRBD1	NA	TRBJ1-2	CASSQKGATLYGYTF	TGTGCCAGCAGCCAGAAGGGGGCTACCCTCTATGGCTACACCTTC
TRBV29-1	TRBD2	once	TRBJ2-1	CSVERGVNNEQFF	TGCAGCGTTGAGCGGGGGGTAAACAATGAGCAGTTCTTC
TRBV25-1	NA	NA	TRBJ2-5	CASSEKLQETQYF	TGTGCCAGCAGTGAGAAACTCCAAGAGACCCAGTACTTC
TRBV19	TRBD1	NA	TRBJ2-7	CASSIGQGAQEQYF	TGTGCCAGTAGTATTGGGCAGGGGGCGCAGGAGCAGTACTTC
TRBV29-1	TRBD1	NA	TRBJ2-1	CSVPGRWTGGFNEQFF	TGCAGCGTCCCCGGGAGGTGGACAGGGGGATTCAATGAGCAGTTCTTC
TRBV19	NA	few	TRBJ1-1	CASSIGRNRNTEAFF	TGTGCCAGTAGTATCGGGAGGAATCGGAACACTGAAGCTTTCTTT
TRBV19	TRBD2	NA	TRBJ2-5	CASSKLAGGQETQYF	TGTGCCAGTAGTAAACTAGCGGGGGGACAAGAGACCCAGTACTTC
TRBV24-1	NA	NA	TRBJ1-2	CATSDSDYGYTF	TGTGCCACCAGTGATTCGGACTATGGCTACACCTTC
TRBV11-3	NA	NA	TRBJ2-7	CASSRGSIIHEQYF	TGTGCCAGCAGCCGGGGATCTATAATCCACGAGCAGTACTTC
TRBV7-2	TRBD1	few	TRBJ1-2	CASSLSPGGGYGYTF	TGTGCCAGCAGCTTATCTCCAGGGGGCGGGTATGGCTACACCTTC
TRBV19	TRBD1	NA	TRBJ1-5	CASSNEGQPNQPQHF	TGTGCCAGTAGCAACGAGGGACAGCCCAATCAGCCCCAGCATTTT
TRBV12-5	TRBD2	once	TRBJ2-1	CASGPPRTSGYNEQFF	TGTGCTAGTGGACCTCCTAGGACTAGCGGTTACAATGAGCAGTTCTTC
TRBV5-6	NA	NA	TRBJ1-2	CASSLVSEYYGYTF	TGTGCCAGCAGCTTGGTATCTGAGTACTATGGCTACACCTTC
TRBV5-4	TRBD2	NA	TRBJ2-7	CASSLTPTSGSAYEQYF	TGTGCCAGCAGCCTTACTCCTACTAGCGGGTCAGCCTACGAGCAGTACTTC
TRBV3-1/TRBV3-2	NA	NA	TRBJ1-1	CASSQVRGNTEAFF	TGTGCCAGCAGCCAAGTTCGGGGAAACACTGAAGCTTTCTTT
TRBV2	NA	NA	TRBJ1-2	CASKVSSQDTF	TGTGCCAGCAAGGTATCCTCACAGGACACCTTC
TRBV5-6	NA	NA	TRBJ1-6	CASSFPGRNSPLHF	TGTGCCAGCAGCTTTCCAGGGCGGAATTCACCCCTCCACTTT
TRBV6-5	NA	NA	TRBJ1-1	CASSIKDRSRAFF	TGTGCCAGCAGTATAAAAGACAGGTCCAGGGCTTTCTTT
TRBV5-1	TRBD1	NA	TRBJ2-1	CASSLQGAGSYNEQFF	TGCGCCAGCAGCTTGCAGGGGGCGGGCTCCTACAATGAGCAGTTCTTC
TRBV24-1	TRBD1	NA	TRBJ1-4	CATSDSTGGGEKLFF	TGTGCCACCAGTGATTCGACAGGGGGCGGTGAAAAACTGTTTTTT
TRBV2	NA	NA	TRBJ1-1	CASRTVNTEAFF	TGTGCCAGCAGGACAGTTAACACTGAAGCTTTCTTT
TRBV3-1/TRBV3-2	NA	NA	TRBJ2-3	CASSQVSGGTQYF	TGTGCCAGCAGCCAAGTTTCTGGGGGCACGCAGTATTTT
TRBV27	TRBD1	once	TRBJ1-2	CASSHLTGTGGRTF	TGTGCCAGCAGTCACTTAACCGGGACAGGGGGAAGGACCTTC
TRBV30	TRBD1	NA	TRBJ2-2	CARSRDREVGDANTGELFF	TGTGCCCGCTCCCGGGACAGGGAGGTCGGGGACGCGAACACCGGGGAGCTGTTTTTT
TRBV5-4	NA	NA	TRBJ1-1	CASSSPTTGNTEAFF	TGTGCCAGCAGTTCACCAACCACAGGGAACACTGAAGCTTTCTTT
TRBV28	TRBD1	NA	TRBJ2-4	CASSLYTGTGGGIGAKNIQYF	TGTGCCAGCTCACTCTACACCGGGACAGGGGGCGGAATAGGAGCCAAAAACATTCAGTACTTC
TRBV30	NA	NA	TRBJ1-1	CAWSFGGTEAFF	TGTGCCTGGAGTTTCGGGGGCACTGAAGCTTTCTTT
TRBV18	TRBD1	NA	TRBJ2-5	CARRGQGKETQYF	TGTGCCAGAAGGGGACAGGGGAAAGAGACCCAGTACTTC
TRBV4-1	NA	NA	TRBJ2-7	CASSQGGGVAGAYEQYF	TGCGCCAGCAGCCAAGGTGGGGGCGTTGCAGGGGCCTACGAGCAGTACTTC
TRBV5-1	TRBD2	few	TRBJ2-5	CASSLAAGEETQYF	TGCGCCAGCAGCTTGGCCGCGGGGGAAGAGACCCAGTACTTC
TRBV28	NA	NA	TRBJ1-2	CASTSGGSNYGYTF	TGTGCCAGCACGAGCGGTGGGTCTAACTATGGCTACACCTTC
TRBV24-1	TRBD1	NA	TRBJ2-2	CATSDITGQGRMTGELFF	TGTGCCACCAGTGATATCACGGGACAGGGGAGGATGACCGGGGAGCTGTTTTTT
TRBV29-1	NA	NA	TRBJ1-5	CSVEQGRNQPQHF	TGCAGCGTTGAACAGGGTCGGAATCAGCCCCAGCATTTT
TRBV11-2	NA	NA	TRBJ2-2	CASSLDRVDTGELFF	TGTGCCAGCAGCTTAGATCGGGTGGACACCGGGGAGCTGTTTTTT
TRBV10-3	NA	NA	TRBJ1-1	CAISELSMNTEAFF	TGTGCCATCAGTGAGTTGAGTATGAACACTGAAGCTTTCTTT
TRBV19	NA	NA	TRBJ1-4	CASSRRGPTNEKLFF	TGTGCCAGTAGTAGAAGGGGTCCAACTAATGAAAAACTGTTTTTT
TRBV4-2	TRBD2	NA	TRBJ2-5	CASSQEGRGGGQETQYF	TGTGCCAGCAGCCAAGAGGGACGGGGGGGCGGACAAGAGACCCAGTACTTC
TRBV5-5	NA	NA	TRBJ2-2	CASSPGQLAGELFF	TGTGCCAGCAGCCCCGGACAGCTGGCCGGGGAGCTGTTTTTT